This TCR beta chain was profiled in a study of blood T cell repertoires in COVID-19. Study-wide context: The United States, Italy and Spain were the sources of the acute and convalescent COVID-19 samples.

The study recruited people aged about 18 to 90 years across 20 to 30 US areas. Recovered Cohort 3 donors showed two negative PCRs, clearance, or symptom resolution. Authors' methods: It was from reference gene primer amplification that nucleated cell counts were estimated. Sequencing was performed with immunoSEQ multiplex PCR; in TCRdb, only in-frame clones are kept and a portion is missing. Clone size and V and J calls were adopted from that table, with D and trimming inferred from the DNA. The data hold roughly 340,000 clones, with 85% to 90% observed a single time. CDR3 length: 16 amino acids. Losses at the gene ends were 3 bases for V and 6 bases for J; bases not matched to a gene: 10. The germline CDR1 and CDR2 sequences are LGHNA and YNFKEQ.

V and J are TRBV4-2 and TRBJ2-7; 11 positions match TRBD2. The receptor was isolated from a man between 18 and 29 years old who had recovered from COVID-19. The sample comprised PBMCs or T cells enriched from blood (not recorded which). The CDR3 loop reads CASSQLATSGGGEQYF. The CDR3 DNA sequence: TGTGCCAGCAGCCAGCTAGCTACTAGCGGGGGCGGCGAGCAGTACTTC.